Listed below are T cell receptor beta chains from one sample, sequenced in a study of OX40 agonist ivuxolimab in advanced cancers. Clones were sequenced by immunoSEQ multiplex PCR, and TCRdb holds only the in-frame ones, with some missing. The sample holds approximately 84,000 clones; roughly nine tenths are singletons and the top ten take around 0.18%. The input for sequencing was CD4+ or CD8+ T cells sorted from blood, taken in a trial of the OX40 agonist ivuxolimab. Receptor source: an adult with an advanced solid tumor such as melanoma, head and neck, liver or kidney cancer. CDR3s include the opening cysteine and the closing phenylalanine or tryptophan. D genes are given only for firm matches. Some rows have no size entry. The others give once, few or many, or a class for an expanded clone.

cdr3_nt cdr3_aa v_call cdr3_length d_call clone_size j_call
TGCGCCAGCAGCTTGGAATCCGACACTGAAGCTTTCTTT CASSLESDTEAFF TRBV5-1 13 NA NA TRBJ1-1
TGTGCCAGCAGTTACACCGAGCAGAACACTGAAGCTTTCTTT CASSYTEQNTEAFF TRBV6-5 14 NA NA TRBJ1-1
TGCGCCAGCACTCCGGGACTTCTTAGCAATCAGCCCCAGCATTTT CASTPGLLSNQPQHF TRBV4-1 15 NA NA TRBJ1-5
TGTGCCAGCAGTGGCTTATACGGAAACACCATATATTTT CASSGLYGNTIYF TRBV25-1 13 NA NA TRBJ1-3
TGCGGGGCTGGACTCTCGAGGATGGATACGCAGTATTTT CGAGLSRMDTQYF TRBV21-1 13 NA once TRBJ2-3
TGCGCCATCAGGGACGGGATGAACACTGAAGCTTTCTTT CAIRDGMNTEAFF TRBV5-1 13 NA few TRBJ1-1
TGTGCCAGCAGCGCCTACGGTGGATTTCGAAACACCATATATTTT CASSAYGGFRNTIYF TRBV9 15 NA NA TRBJ1-3
TGTGCCATCAGACGCCGGGACTATGGCTACACCTTC CAIRRRDYGYTF TRBV10-3 12 NA once TRBJ1-2
TGTGCCAGCTCACCGAAGACTAGCGGGATCTACAATGAGCAGTTCTTC CASSPKTSGIYNEQFF TRBV18 16 TRBD2 NA TRBJ2-1
TGTGCCAGCAGTTTGATAAGATACAATGAGCAGTTCTTC CASSLIRYNEQFF TRBV28 13 NA NA TRBJ2-1
TGTGCCAGCGGTCTTCATACTAGCGAGAAAAATACGCAGTATTTT CASGLHTSEKNTQYF TRBV6-5 15 TRBD2 NA TRBJ2-3
TGTGCCAGCAGCTTAGGTAGCGGGGCTAGCACAGATACGCAGTATTTT CASSLGSGASTDTQYF TRBV7-6 16 TRBD2 NA TRBJ2-3
TGTGCCAGCAGTTTATCTAGCTGGTATCGGGGAAACACCGGGGAGCTGTTTTTT CASSLSSWYRGNTGELFF TRBV27 18 NA NA TRBJ2-2
TGTGCCGCGGGACAGGGTTTGGGGTCCCTTTCACCCCTCCACTTT CAAGQGLGSLSPLHF TRBV6-6 15 TRBD1 NA TRBJ1-6
TGTGCCACCAGCAGAGCTGATAGCTACAATGAGCAGTTCTTC CATSRADSYNEQFF TRBV15 14 NA NA TRBJ2-1
TGTGCCAGCAGTTCCCCCAATGAGCAGTTCTTC CASSSPNEQFF TRBV6-5 11 NA NA TRBJ2-1
TGTGCCAGCAGCTTGGAACGGCTCGAACAGTACTTC CASSLERLEQYF TRBV5-4 12 NA NA TRBJ2-5
TGTGCCAGCAGTCCAGGGGGCGCGGTCAATTCACCCCTCCACTTT CASSPGGAVNSPLHF TRBV27 15 TRBD1 NA TRBJ1-6
TGTGCCAGCTCTCCCCTAGCGGGAGTGAACACCGGGGAGCTGTTTTTT CASSPLAGVNTGELFF TRBV18 16 TRBD2 NA TRBJ2-2
TGTGCCAGCAGTTTTGGCTGGGGGGGGGCCTACGAGCAGTACTTC CASSFGWGGAYEQYF TRBV28 15 TRBD2 NA TRBJ2-7
TGTGCCAGCAGGGGGCCATCTGATGAAAAACTGTTTTTT CASRGPSDEKLFF TRBV28 13 NA NA TRBJ1-4
TGTGCCAGCAGTGAATTGGCTAGCGGTAGCAATGAGCAGTTCTTC CASSELASGSNEQFF TRBV6-1 15 TRBD2 NA TRBJ2-1
TGTGCCAGCAGCGTAGCTACGGGACTAGCGGGGACAGAGACCCAGTACTTC CASSVATGLAGTETQYF TRBV9 17 TRBD2 NA TRBJ2-5
TGTGCCATCGGAACCGGGACTCCGAACACCGGGGAGCTGTTTTTT CAIGTGTPNTGELFF TRBV10-3 15 NA few TRBJ2-2
TGTGCCAGCAGCGTAGCTACCAGACTAGCGGGAGACACAGATACGCAGTATTTT CASSVATRLAGDTDTQYF TRBV9 18 TRBD2 NA TRBJ2-3
TGCGCCAGCAGCCTACGAGGCACTAATGAAAAACTGTTTTTT CASSLRGTNEKLFF TRBV10-2 14 NA NA TRBJ1-4
TGTGCCAGCAGGCATTACAGGGGACTTAATGAAAAACTGTTTTTT CASRHYRGLNEKLFF TRBV6-5 15 TRBD1 NA TRBJ1-4
TGTGCCAGCAGTAGGGACAGGGTTTTGGAGACCCAGTACTTC CASSRDRVLETQYF TRBV28 14 TRBD1 NA TRBJ2-5
TGTGCCAGCAGTCTTCGCTATTCACCCCTCCACTTT CASSLRYSPLHF TRBV5-6 12 NA NA TRBJ1-6
TGTGCCAGCAGAGAGGGGAGCTCCTACGAGCAGTACTTC CASREGSSYEQYF TRBV27 13 NA NA TRBJ2-7
TGTGCCAGCAGTGCCCGAATGGGGGGAGAAAACATTCAGTACTTC CASSARMGGENIQYF TRBV6-1 15 NA NA TRBJ2-4
TGTGCCAGCAGCTTAACCCCCCGGACAGGGTATGGCTACACCTTC CASSLTPRTGYGYTF TRBV7-3 15 TRBD1 NA TRBJ1-2
TGTGCCTGGAGTCAACTTCAGGGGATCGGCTACACCTTC CAWSQLQGIGYTF TRBV30 13 NA NA TRBJ1-2
TGTGCCAGCAGCCAAGCCCCCCAGGGGAGGAACACTGAAGCTTTCTTT CASSQAPQGRNTEAFF TRBV4-2 16 NA NA TRBJ1-1
TGCGCCAGCAGCGGGGGACTAGCGGGGGTAAATACGCAGTATTTT CASSGGLAGVNTQYF TRBV5-1 15 TRBD2 NA TRBJ2-3
TGTGCCAGCAGTCCACTTGTGGCAGATACGCAGTATTTT CASSPLVADTQYF TRBV28 13 NA NA TRBJ2-3
TGCGCCAGCAGGGCTAGCGTAAGATCCTACAATGAGCAGTTCTTC CASRASVRSYNEQFF TRBV5-1 15 NA few TRBJ2-1
TGTGCCAGCATGAAGGTAACGGGGAGAAGCTCCTATAATTCACCCCTCCACTTT CASMKVTGRSSYNSPLHF TRBV27 18 NA NA TRBJ1-6
TGTGCCAGCAGGCCCACCCGTTTTCTCGGAGATACGCAGTATTTT CASRPTRFLGDTQYF TRBV28 15 NA few TRBJ2-3
TGTGCCAGCGGAAATGAGGGGATTTACTATGGCTACACCTTC CASGNEGIYYGYTF TRBV5-5 14 NA NA TRBJ1-2
TGTGCCAGCAGCAAGACTAGCGGGGGGTACGAGCAGTACTTC CASSKTSGGYEQYF TRBV7-3 14 TRBD2 once TRBJ2-7
TGTGCCAGCCGACTGGGGACAGCTACCTACGAGCAGTACTTC CASRLGTATYEQYF TRBV6-5 14 TRBD1 NA TRBJ2-7
TGTGCCAGCAGCTTGGACCCGGTAAGAGATACGCAGTATTTT CASSLDPVRDTQYF TRBV5-4 14 NA NA TRBJ2-3
TGTGCCAGCAGTGGGGACAGGGCGGCCGGCACTGAAGCTTTCTTT CASSGDRAAGTEAFF TRBV28 15 TRBD1 NA TRBJ1-1
TGTGCCAGCAGTGGCAGTTGGGGCCGATCCGACTATGGCTACACCTTC CASSGSWGRSDYGYTF TRBV6-1 16 NA NA TRBJ1-2
TGTGCCAGCAGCGTAGAGCCGGAGAACACTGAAGCTTTCTTT CASSVEPENTEAFF TRBV9 14 NA NA TRBJ1-1
TGTGCCAGCAGTCCGGGACCCAAAAACATTCAGTACTTC CASSPGPKNIQYF TRBV25-1 13 NA NA TRBJ2-4
TGTGCCAGCAAAATAGAGCCAGATACGCAGTATTTT CASKIEPDTQYF TRBV6-1 12 NA NA TRBJ2-3
TGTGCCATCAGTGAGCTCCAGGGCCATTCCAATGAGCAGTTCTTC CAISELQGHSNEQFF TRBV10-3 15 NA NA TRBJ2-1
TGCGCCAGCAGCCCAACAGGGATGTCGGGTCAGCCCCAGCATTTT CASSPTGMSGQPQHF TRBV5-1 15 NA NA TRBJ1-5
TGCAGCGTTGGGGGGTCGCTGGCGGACGGAAACCACTATGGCTACACCTTC CSVGGSLADGNHYGYTF TRBV29-1 17 NA NA TRBJ1-2
TGTGCCAGCAGCTTGGGGGAAAGCGCCGGTTGGGGAGAGACCCAGTACTTC CASSLGESAGWGETQYF TRBV7-8 17 NA NA TRBJ2-5
TGCGCCAGCAGCCCACCTCAGGGGAGCACTGAAGCTTTCTTT CASSPPQGSTEAFF TRBV10-2 14 NA NA TRBJ1-1
TGTGCCAGCAGTAGAACCGGGACAAGCACTGAAGCTTTCTTT CASSRTGTSTEAFF TRBV2 14 NA NA TRBJ1-1
TGTGCCAGCAGTTTTCTGGGCACCCTTGGGTACGAGCAGTACTTC CASSFLGTLGYEQYF TRBV27 15 NA NA TRBJ2-7
TGTGCCAGCAGCTTGTGGACCCTCCGGGCAGATACGCAGTATTTT CASSLWTLRADTQYF TRBV7-2 15 NA NA TRBJ2-3
TGTGCCAGCAGCCTAACCCAGGGAAACCCCTACGAGCAGTACTTC CASSLTQGNPYEQYF TRBV7-8 15 NA NA TRBJ2-7
TGTGCCAGCGGAAAACAAGGAAATCAGCCCCAGCATTTT CASGKQGNQPQHF TRBV19 13 NA NA TRBJ1-5
TGCGCCAGCAGGATTGTGGGGGGGAATGAAAAACTGTTTTTT CASRIVGGNEKLFF TRBV5-1 14 NA NA TRBJ1-4